This T cell receptor beta chain appears in the sequencing data of a study of T cell responses to AZD1222 COVID-19 vaccine. Only in-frame clones appear in the TCRdb table, and some are missing; sequencing was by immunoSEQ multiplex PCR. In the table there are 150,000 to 200,000 clones, about 90% of which are singletons. The CDR3 loop spans 15 amino acids. The ends were cut back, 1 base at V and 7 bases at J, with 11 bases in the middle. The germline V gene encodes CDR1 SGHTA and CDR2 FQGNSA. This chain connects TRBV7-2 to TRBJ1-6; D is possibly TRBD1 (5 bases). This receptor was obtained from an adult who received the AZD1222 COVID-19 vaccine. Sequenced here: peripheral blood, sampled 28 days after the second AZD1222 dose. The CDR3 DNA follows: TGTGCCAGCAGCTTAGTGGACTGGGGGAATTCACCCCTCCACTTT. Protein sequence: CASSLVDWGNSPLHF.